This T cell receptor beta chain appears in the sequencing data of a study of identical twins. Notes on the study in general: Alpha sequences out of frame and shared by twins had excess low generation probability. The models gave estimates that fell short of the out-of-frame TCR alpha sharing seen in monozygotic twins.

Trimming took off 2 bases at V and 9 bases at J, with 14 bases between the two ends. Germline CDR1 is MDHEN and CDR2 is SYDVKM. The CDR3 consists of 14 residues. The authors used template switching to add a universal primer site and gave cDNA unique molecular identifiers. In TCRdb, the 5' RACE reads were re-called with MiXCR into one record per CDR3 protein. This table has approximately 1.8 million distinct CDR3 sequences, less than 35% appearing once. In regard to this clonotype: Its antigen is as yet unknown.

Source material: cord blood. The chain employs TRBV28 and TRBJ1-5; D may be TRBD1 (5 bases). This receptor was obtained from a newborn girl in good health. The CDR3 reads CASSLRGPTGPQHF. The CDR3 bases are TGTGCCAGCAGTTTAAGGGGTCCGACGGGGCCCCAGCATTTT.